The 3 T cell receptor beta chains below were found in one sample sequenced in a study of early T cells in non-severe SARS-CoV-2 infection. TCRdb redid the calling of the 5' RACE reads with MiXCR, one entry per CDR3 protein. The table records 70,000 to 95,000 distinct CDR3 sequences, about 10% of them present only once. Sample: whole blood. The source is an adult who was a healthcare worker with PCR-confirmed SARS-CoV-2 infection or an uninfected control (not recorded which).

This clonotype was detected a few times. V gene TRBV20-1 combines with J gene TRBJ1-1; 9 nucleotides line up with TRBD1. The V gene end was trimmed by 6 bases and the J gene end by 1 base; junction bases not matched to a gene: 6. Germline V gives CDR1 DFQATT, CDR2 SNEGSKA (reference sequence). The CDR3 is 14 residues long. CDR3: CSARDRARNTEAFF. As DNA, the CDR3 is TGCAGTGCCCGGGACAGGGCTAGGAACACTGAAGCTTTCTTT.

This clonotype was observed a handful of times. The chain joins TRBV20-1 to TRBJ2-7; TRBD2 agrees at 8 bases. The CDR3 spans 15 residues. Germline loops: CDR1 DFQATT, CDR2 SNEGSKA (reference sequence). Trimming cost V 6 bases and J 3 bases; bases outside gene matches: 13. This CDR3 reads CSAGAFLRGDYEQYF. The CDR3, as DNA: TGCAGTGCGGGAGCCTTTTTGCGGGGGGACTACGAGCAGTACTTC.

This sequence joins TRBV6-5 and TRBJ2-2; D tentatively reads TRBD1 or TRBD2 (5 bases each). Germline assignment: CDR1 MNHEY and CDR2 SVGAGI. The V gene lost 6 bases and the J gene lost 3 bases, with 8 bases spanning the gap. The CDR3 is made up of 13 amino acids. In nucleotides, the CDR3 is TGTGCCAGCAGGGGACCGGACACCGGGGAGCTGTTTTTT. This gives the protein CASRGPDTGELFF.